Each of the 9 T cell receptor beta chains below was sequenced from the same sample in a study of shared clonotypes between healthy human individuals. Clones were sequenced by immunoSEQ multiplex PCR, and TCRdb holds only the in-frame ones, with some missing. The table records 2 million to 2.5 million clones, 95% of them present only once. The sample comprised naive CD4+ T cells sorted from blood. The subset: CD45RA+ positively selected. All receptors come from a man between 18 and 35 years old in good health.

This chain connects TRBV19 to TRBJ2-2; 9 bases map to TRBD2. This CDR3 has 15 amino acids. Germline CDR1 reads LNHDA; CDR2 reads SQIVND (reference sequence). V was clipped by 5 bases and J by 8 bases; unmatched bases: 9. The CDR3 DNA reads TGTGCCAGTAGTGGCTTTAGCGGGGGATCTGGGGAGCTGTTTTTT. Amino acid sequence: CASSGFSGGSGELFF.

This sequence joins TRBV7-3 and TRBJ2-5, with D hard to call. Trimming removed 4 bases at V and 2 bases at J, with 8 bases between. In germline, CDR1 is SGHTA, CDR2 FQGTGA. The CDR3 has 13 residues. The CDR3 reads CASSSTVQETQYF. CDR3 nucleotides: TGTGCCAGCAGCTCGACGGTACAAGAGACCCAGTACTTC.

The chain has TRBV5-6 and TRBJ2-1; TRBD2 aligns across 13 bases. Germline V gene data show CDR1 as SGHDT and CDR2 as YYEEEE. This CDR3 has 16 amino acids. Unmatched junction bases numbered 7, after V lost 4 bases and J lost 6 bases. The CDR3, as DNA: TGTGCCAGCAGCCCCGTACTAGCGGGAGGGCTCAATGAGCAGTTCTTC. This encodes CASSPVLAGGLNEQFF.

This clone has a single count. The rearrangement uses TRBV7-3 and TRBJ2-5; 8 nucleotides line up with TRBD1. This CDR3 region has 15 residues. With 5 bases clipped from V and 3 bases from J, the junction kept 8 bases outside the gene matches. Germline assignment: CDR1 SGHTA and CDR2 FQGTGA. The CDR3 here is CASSLSRQGKETQYF. CDR3 coding DNA: TGTGCCAGCAGCCTCTCTCGACAGGGGAAAGAGACCCAGTACTTC.

The V call is TRBV30, the J call TRBJ2-5; D is unclear. In germline, CDR1 is GTSNPN, CDR2 SVGIG (reference sequence). Trimming left V 0 bases short and J 4 bases short, with 12 bases between. This CDR3 is built from 14 residues. CDR3 region: CAWSVIWTGETQYF. The CDR3 DNA is TGTGCCTGGAGTGTTATTTGGACCGGAGAGACCCAGTACTTC.

This rearrangement joins TRBV4-2 to TRBJ1-2; D gene unclear. The germline gives CDR1 LGHNA, CDR2 YNFKEQ. Deletions cut 0 bases from V and 2 bases from J, with 7 bases between. There are 14 residues in the CDR3. The CDR3 bases are TGTGCCAGCAGCCAAGAACCAGAGAACTATGGCTACACCTTC. This translates into CASSQEPENYGYTF.

This clone was detected only once. The chain is built from TRBV5-1 and TRBJ2-2, with 8 bases identical to TRBD2. The CDR3 is 16 amino acids. Germline assignment: CDR1 SGHRS and CDR2 YFSETQ. With 4 bases clipped from V and 3 bases from J, the junction kept 8 bases outside the gene matches. This CDR3 is CASSGGTSGYTGELFF. In DNA form, the CDR3 reads TGCGCCAGCAGCGGCGGCACTAGCGGCTACACCGGGGAGCTGTTTTTT.

This sequence joins TRBV10-3 and TRBJ2-2; TRBD2 matches 7 bases. Germline V CDR1 and CDR2: ENHRY, SYGVKD. The J segment lost 1 base and the V segment lost 2 bases, leaving 4 bases of the junction unmatched. The CDR3 sequence is 16 residues long. As DNA, the CDR3 is TGTGCCATCAGTGAGGGGAGGGGAGGGAACACCGGGGAGCTGTTTTTT. Translation gives CAISEGRGGNTGELFF.

Details on this clone: This CDR3 is also generated by other DNA sequences in the sample. The chain uses TRBV5-1 and TRBJ1-2; tentative D call: TRBD1 (6 bases). Germline V gene data show CDR1 as SGHRS and CDR2 as YFSETQ. The CDR3 has 13 residues. Trimming removed 3 bases from V and 1 base from J, with 7 bases in between. CDR3 in amino acids: CASSSDSNYGYTF. In DNA form, the CDR3 reads TGCGCCAGCAGCTCGGACAGTAACTATGGCTACACCTTC.